These T cell receptor beta chains were read from a single sample in a study of T cell changes during pregnancy in multiple sclerosis. The repertoire was sequenced with immunoSEQ multiplex PCR; TCRdb's copy has only in-frame clones and lacks some. This table holds 44,000 or so clones, 85% to 90% found once. Sequencing used peripheral blood, obtained in the first trimester of pregnancy. These receptor sequences come from a female donor in good health, enrolled as a control in a pregnancy study. Each CDR3 is given with its conserved first and last residue. The D gene is left open where the match is weak. Expanded clones get a size class; other rows say once, few or many, or leave the size out.

cdr3_nt cdr3_aa d_call v_call clone_size j_call
TGTGCCAGTAAGGGACAGCCTGCAACTAATGAAAAACTGTTTTTT CASKGQPATNEKLFF TRBD1 TRBV19 NA TRBJ1-4
TGTGCCAGCAGCTTTAGCGGGGGGTCCTACGAGCAGTACTTC CASSFSGGSYEQYF TRBD2 TRBV7-2 NA TRBJ2-7
TGTGCCAGCGGGAGGGTATTCTACGAGCAGTACTTC CASGRVFYEQYF TRBD2 TRBV27 few TRBJ2-7
TGCGCCAGCAGCTTGAATATTAACTATGGCTACACCTTC CASSLNINYGYTF NA TRBV5-1 NA TRBJ1-2
TGCGCCAGCAGCCGAAAACCCCCTCTTTATAGGCGGGAGACCCAGTACTTC CASSRKPPLYRRETQYF NA TRBV4-1 NA TRBJ2-5
TGTGCAAGTCGCCCAGAAGCGATAGTAGGGGGCGAAAGCAATCAGCCCCAGCATTTT CASRPEAIVGGESNQPQHF NA TRBV12-2 NA TRBJ1-5
TGTGCCAGCAGCTCTCGAGCCAGCGGGAGCACAGATACGCAGTATTTT CASSSRASGSTDTQYF NA TRBV7-2 few TRBJ2-3
TGTGCCAGCAGCTTAGCCCTGGCTGTCGGGGTCCCCTCTGGAAACACCATATATTTT CASSLALAVGVPSGNTIYF NA TRBV7-6 NA TRBJ1-3
TGTGCCAGCAGCTTAGGGGACAGAACAGAGCAGTACTTC CASSLGDRTEQYF TRBD1 TRBV7-3 NA TRBJ2-7
TGTGCCAGCAGCTTGGTGGGGCGAAGCGGGAACGAGCAGTACTTC CASSLVGRSGNEQYF TRBD2 TRBV5-8 NA TRBJ2-7
TGTGCCAGCTCACTAAGGACAGGGGGCTACACCTTC CASSLRTGGYTF TRBD1 TRBV18 few TRBJ1-2
TGTGCCAGAAGGCGGACAGGGAATAATTCACCCCTCCACTTT CARRRTGNNSPLHF TRBD1 TRBV5-3 NA TRBJ1-6
TGTGCCAGCAGCTTAGTCGGAACAGGGATTTATAGCAATCAGCCCCAGCATTTT CASSLVGTGIYSNQPQHF NA TRBV7-2 NA TRBJ1-5
TGTGCCAGTAGTATAGTCCAGACTAAGAACACCGGGGAGCTGTTTTTT CASSIVQTKNTGELFF NA TRBV19 NA TRBJ2-2
TGTGCCAGCAGCCTTAGCGGGGGGGCCACCACCGGGGAGCTGTTTTTT CASSLSGGATTGELFF TRBD2 TRBV28 NA TRBJ2-2
TGTGCCAGCAGTGTGACTAGCTGGGGGAATGAGCAGTTCTTC CASSVTSWGNEQFF TRBD2 TRBV27 NA TRBJ2-1
TGTGCCATCAGTGTCTTACAGGGTAATAGAGGTATGGCTTTCTTT CAISVLQGNRGMAFF NA TRBV10-3 NA TRBJ1-1
TGTGCCAGCAGTAGGACAGGGGAAGCTTTCTTT CASSRTGEAFF TRBD1 TRBV28 NA TRBJ1-1
TGTGCCAGTAGTATCGGTACTAGCGGGATTACAGATACGCAGTATTTT CASSIGTSGITDTQYF TRBD2 TRBV19 NA TRBJ2-3
TGTGCCAGCAGTTTAGGGCTAGCGGGGGAGAGGGAGCAGTTCTTC CASSLGLAGEREQFF TRBD2 TRBV28 NA TRBJ2-1
TGTGCCAGCAGTGAATTCAGTAGAGGGACAGCCGAGCAGTACTTC CASSEFSRGTAEQYF TRBD1 TRBV2 once TRBJ2-7
TGCGCCAGCAGCTTGCAAACTAGCGGGGGGTTCTACAATGAGCAGTTCTTC CASSLQTSGGFYNEQFF TRBD2 TRBV5-1 NA TRBJ2-1
TGTGCCAGCAGCGTAGGCCAGCCCCGGGATGAGCAGTTCTTC CASSVGQPRDEQFF NA TRBV9 few TRBJ2-1
TGCGCCAGCAGCGATTCCTTCGGGCGGGCCGAAGATACGCAGTATTTT CASSDSFGRAEDTQYF NA TRBV4-1 NA TRBJ2-3
TGTGCCAGCAGCGTCGGGATGTTGAGCTCCTACAATGAGCAGTTCTTC CASSVGMLSSYNEQFF NA TRBV9 NA TRBJ2-1
TGCGCCAGCAGCCGGGGGGGCCTGAACACCGGGGAGCTGTTTTTT CASSRGGLNTGELFF TRBD2 TRBV5-1 NA TRBJ2-2
TGTGCCAGCAGTTCGGGTCAGGGCACTGAAGCTTTCTTT CASSSGQGTEAFF NA TRBV28 few TRBJ1-1
TGTGCCAGCAGTTTAAGGGACAGGGTCGTAACATTCTATGGCTACACCTTC CASSLRDRVVTFYGYTF TRBD1 TRBV28 NA TRBJ1-2
TGTGCCATCGGGCTAGCGGGAGGGGAAGAGACCCAGTACTTC CAIGLAGGEETQYF TRBD2 TRBV10-3 once TRBJ2-5
TGTGCCAGCTCTAACTACAGGGAGACCCAGTACTTC CASSNYRETQYF NA TRBV18 NA TRBJ2-5
TGTGCCAGTAGTATCCACACCGTTAGCAATCAGCCCCAGCATTTT CASSIHTVSNQPQHF NA TRBV19 NA TRBJ1-5
TGCGCCAGCAGCCCCGGCCAGGGGCGGAGGGAAAAACTGTTTTTT CASSPGQGRREKLFF NA TRBV4-1 few TRBJ1-4
TGTGCCAGCAGAACGGGACAGGCCTACACCGGGGAGCTGTTTTTT CASRTGQAYTGELFF TRBD1 TRBV6-6 NA TRBJ2-2
TGTGCCAGCAGTGATGGGGGCGGGGATACGCAGTATTTT CASSDGGGDTQYF NA TRBV2 NA TRBJ2-3
TGTGCCATCAGCGTCCCGGGACTAGCGGGAGTGGCTTCCTACGAGCAGTACTTC CAISVPGLAGVASYEQYF TRBD2 TRBV10-3 NA TRBJ2-7
TGTGCCAGCAGTGACAGGGACAGAGGCTCCTACGAGCAGTACTTC CASSDRDRGSYEQYF TRBD1 TRBV2 once TRBJ2-7
TGTGCCATCAGTGAGCCACGGACAGATACGCAGTATTTT CAISEPRTDTQYF NA TRBV10-3 NA TRBJ2-3
TGTGCCAGCAGCCATGTGGGACTAGCGGTTAATGAGCAGTTCTTC CASSHVGLAVNEQFF TRBD2 TRBV27 NA TRBJ2-1
TGCGCCAGCAGCTTGAAGAGGGGGTATGGCTACACCTTC CASSLKRGYGYTF NA TRBV5-1 few TRBJ1-2
TGTGCCAGCAGGGCCCTCTCCTACAATGAGCAGTTCTTC CASRALSYNEQFF NA TRBV2 NA TRBJ2-1
TGTGCCATCAATCCGACAGGGACCCCCTACGAGCAGTACTTC CAINPTGTPYEQYF TRBD1 TRBV10-3 NA TRBJ2-7